The rows below give T cell receptor beta chains drawn from one sample of a study of shared clonotypes between healthy human individuals. Data came from immunoSEQ multiplex PCR; TCRdb stores just in-frame clones and leaves some out. The table includes 98,000 or so clones, under 70% detected once. What was sequenced was memory CD8+ T cells sorted from blood. All receptors derive from a woman aged 25 to 39 in good health. Both conserved end residues are part of each CDR3. Fields, in order: D gene, CDR3 length, V gene, clone size, J gene, CDR3 DNA, CDR3 protein. A D gene is named only where the DNA matches it firmly. Expanded clones get a size class; other rows say once, few or many, or leave the size out.

NA	10	TRBV21-1	NA	TRBJ2-3	TGTGCCAGCAGCCGACAGATGCAGTATTTT	CASSRQMQYF
NA	15	TRBV7-4	NA	TRBJ2-5	TGTGCCAGCAGCCCCCTCAGGAGGTCAGAAGAGACCCAGTACTTC	CASSPLRRSEETQYF
TRBD2	15	TRBV28	few	TRBJ2-3	TGTGCCAGCAGACTAGCGGGAGAGGGCACAGATACGCAGTATTTT	CASRLAGEGTDTQYF
TRBD1	16	TRBV5-1	NA	TRBJ2-6	TGCGCCAGCACCCCAGGGGGCCTTTCTGGGGCCAACGTCCTGACTTTC	CASTPGGLSGANVLTF
TRBD2	13	TRBV7-2	NA	TRBJ2-2	TGTGCCAGCAGCTTCACTAGCGGTGGGGAGCTGTTTTTT	CASSFTSGGELFF
NA	14	TRBV6-6	NA	TRBJ1-5	TGTGCCAGCAGTCCCGACAATAGCAATCAGCCCCAGCATTTT	CASSPDNSNQPQHF
TRBD1	16	TRBV28	NA	TRBJ2-7	TGTGCCAGCAGTTTCATACCCGCGACAGGGGAGGACGAGCAGTACTTC	CASSFIPATGEDEQYF
TRBD2	17	TRBV4-2	NA	TRBJ2-5	TGTGCCAGCAGCCAAGTCGTACTAGCGGGAGTCGCGGAGACCCAGTACTTC	CASSQVVLAGVAETQYF
NA	13	TRBV2	NA	TRBJ2-7	TGTGCCAGCAGTGTCGACACTACCTACGAGCAGTACTTC	CASSVDTTYEQYF
TRBD2	16	TRBV5-1	NA	TRBJ2-7	TGCGCCAGCAGCTTAGGACTAGCGGGTGCCGTCTACGAGCAGTACTTC	CASSLGLAGAVYEQYF
TRBD1	19	TRBV9	few	TRBJ2-2	TGTGCCAGCAGCCCTCGGACAGGGAGCGTAACCTGGCTCGTAGGGGAGCTGTTTTTT	CASSPRTGSVTWLVGELFF
NA	17	TRBV15	NA	TRBJ2-3	TGTGCCACCAGCAGAGGAGGTGGGAGCGGAAAAACAGATACGCAGTATTTT	CATSRGGGSGKTDTQYF
NA	17	TRBV28	NA	TRBJ2-6	TGTGCCAGCAGTTTAATGGGCAGCTGCTCTGGGGCCAACGTCCTGACTTTC	CASSLMGSCSGANVLTF
NA	16	TRBV29-1	few	TRBJ2-6	TGCAGCGTTGAAGCTTCGGACGGGTCTGGGGCCAACGTCCTGACTTTC	CSVEASDGSGANVLTF
NA	15	TRBV28	NA	TRBJ2-2	TGTGCCAGCACCACTGGGGGCCGGGACACCGGGGAGCTGTTTTTT	CASTTGGRDTGELFF
NA	15	TRBV10-3	NA	TRBJ1-5	TGTGCCATCAGTGGGCAGGGGATGGCCAATCAGCCCCAGCATTTT	CAISGQGMANQPQHF
TRBD1	13	TRBV9	NA	TRBJ2-5	TGTGCCAGCAGCGTGGACAGGGGTGAGACCCAGTACTTC	CASSVDRGETQYF
NA	9	TRBV29-1	NA	TRBJ1-1	TGCAGCGTTGGTGAGCAAGCTTTCTTT	CSVGEQAFF
NA	11	TRBV5-6	NA	TRBJ2-7	TGTGCCAGCAGCTGGAGTGGGGAGCAGTACTTC	CASSWSGEQYF
TRBD1	16	TRBV5-5	NA	TRBJ2-7	TGTGCCAGCAGCTTGGCGGGACAGCTGAGAGACTACGAGCAGTACTTC	CASSLAGQLRDYEQYF
TRBD2	16	TRBV15	NA	TRBJ2-7	TGTGCCACCAGCCAAGCCCCTAGCGGGTTAACCTACGAGCAGTACTTC	CATSQAPSGLTYEQYF
TRBD1	14	TRBV6-6	NA	TRBJ1-2	TGTGCCAGCAGAAACAAGGACAGGGTGGACGGCTACACCTTC	CASRNKDRVDGYTF